These T cell receptor beta chains were read from a single sample in a study of identical twins. TCRdb re-called the 5' RACE reads with MiXCR, one entry per CDR3 protein. Of around 490,000 distinct CDR3 sequences in the sample, 13% to 15% were seen once. These same data were also listed under a study on yellow fever vaccine responses in identical twins.

The sequencing sample was made of CD4+ T cells sorted from blood. The receptors were sampled from a woman aged 18 to 35 in good health. CDR3s include the opening cysteine and the closing phenylalanine or tryptophan. The D gene is left open where the match is weak. Some rows have no size entry. The others give once, few or many, or a class for an expanded clone.

J: TRBJ1-2
size: NA
D: NA
V: TRBV14
DNA: TGTGCCAGCAGCCAAGCAATCTTCTATGGCTACACCTTC
CDR3: CASSQAIFYGYTF

J: TRBJ1-6
size: few
D: NA
V: TRBV4-2
DNA: TGTGCCAGCAGCCAAGAGGGCAGGGACAATTCACCCCTCCACTTT
CDR3: CASSQEGRDNSPLHF

J: TRBJ1-5
size: few
D: NA
V: TRBV2
DNA: TGTGCCAGCAGGGCGGACGGCAATCAGCCCCAGCATTTT
CDR3: CASRADGNQPQHF

J: TRBJ2-1
size: NA
D: NA
V: TRBV7-9
DNA: TGTGCCGGCAAACAGGGAGCAGTTGGCAATGAGCAGTTCTTC
CDR3: CAGKQGAVGNEQFF

J: TRBJ1-1
size: many
D: TRBD1
V: TRBV12-3/TRBV12-4
DNA: TGTGCCAGCAGTGAACAGGGGCTCACTGAAGCTTTCTTT
CDR3: CASSEQGLTEAFF

J: TRBJ2-5
size: NA
D: TRBD2
V: TRBV15
DNA: TGTGCCACCAGCAGATATGGGTCTGCGGGGGGCCTGACCCAAGAGACCCAGTACTTC
CDR3: CATSRYGSAGGLTQETQYF

J: TRBJ2-1
size: NA
D: TRBD2
V: TRBV7-3
DNA: TGTGCCAGCAGCAAGACTAGCGGGAAGTACAATGAGCAGTTCTTC
CDR3: CASSKTSGKYNEQFF

J: TRBJ1-4
size: NA
D: TRBD1
V: TRBV28
DNA: TGTGCCAGCATTCCTCGGGACAGATCTAATGAAAAACTGTTTTTT
CDR3: CASIPRDRSNEKLFF

J: TRBJ1-1
size: NA
D: NA
V: TRBV10-3
DNA: TGTGCCATCAGTCCGACAGGATCCCAAAACACTGAAGCTTTCTTT
CDR3: CAISPTGSQNTEAFF

J: TRBJ2-3
size: few
D: TRBD2
V: TRBV7-3
DNA: TGTGCCAGCAGCCCCCGCGGGGGGGGGGATACGCAGTATTTT
CDR3: CASSPRGGGDTQYF

J: TRBJ2-1
size: few
D: TRBD2
V: TRBV7-8
DNA: TGTGCCAGCAGCTTCTTCCGGGGGAGCGGGGGTGTCAATGAGCAGTTCTTC
CDR3: CASSFFRGSGGVNEQFF

J: TRBJ2-6
size: few
D: NA
V: TRBV9
DNA: TGTGCCAGCAGCTCAGGGGTCTTTGGGGCCAACGTCCTGACTTTC
CDR3: CASSSGVFGANVLTF

J: TRBJ2-3
size: NA
D: NA
V: TRBV19
DNA: TGTGCCAGTAGTAGGGTACCGGGACCCAGCCTCACAGATACGCAGTATTTT
CDR3: CASSRVPGPSLTDTQYF

J: TRBJ2-5
size: NA
D: NA
V: TRBV20-1
DNA: TGCAGTGCTAGAATATGGCTCCAAGAGACCCAGTACTTC
CDR3: CSARIWLQETQYF